This is a list of T cell receptor beta chains from one sample in a study of cytomegalovirus exposure and HLA in healthy donors. Profiling relied on immunoSEQ multiplex PCR, and the TCRdb table lists in-frame clones only, not all of them. The sample consists of about 140,000 clones, about 75% of them appearing once. Sequenced material: PBMCs. These receptors were obtained from a man in his forties in good health and CMV-seronegative. CDR3s include the opening cysteine and the closing phenylalanine or tryptophan. A D gene is named only where the DNA matches it firmly. Rows may omit the clone size; those that give it use once, few, many or a size class.

>TRBJ2-5|TRBV5-1|.|.
TGCGCCAGCAGCTTCGGACAGAGAGGGACCCAGTACTTC
CASSFGQRGTQYF
>TRBJ1-6|TRBV2|once|.
TGTGCCAGCACCAATTCCGACAGCCAGAATTCACCCCTCCACTTT
CASTNSDSQNSPLHF
>TRBJ1-2|TRBV10-3|.|TRBD1
TGTGCCATCCAGGGACAGGCCGGCTATCACTATGGCTACACCTTC
CAIQGQAGYHYGYTF
>TRBJ1-2|TRBV27|.|TRBD1
TGTGCCAGCAGTTTAAGGACAGGGGCCTATTCCTATGGCTACACCTTC
CASSLRTGAYSYGYTF
>TRBJ1-1|TRBV25-1|.|.
TGTGCCAGCAGTGAAGGAGGAGCAAAGGCTGAAGCTTTCTTT
CASSEGGAKAEAFF
>TRBJ2-3|TRBV7-9|.|.
TGTGCCAGCAGCTCCCCTCCAGATAAACGGGAAGATACGCAGTATTTT
CASSSPPDKREDTQYF
>TRBJ1-2|TRBV6-6|.|.
TGTGCCAGCAGTTCTGTAAAGGGGCTGGGTGGCTACACCTTC
CASSSVKGLGGYTF
>TRBJ2-2|TRBV5-6|.|.
TGTGCCAGCAGCTTGGCCCCGGGGGCGAACACCGGGGAGCTGTTTTTT
CASSLAPGANTGELFF
>TRBJ1-2|TRBV9|once|TRBD1
TGTGCCAGCAGCGAGGGACAGGGCATCGGTGGCTACACCTTC
CASSEGQGIGGYTF
>TRBJ2-3|TRBV2|.|.
TGTGCCAAGAGCGGGACAGGACACCAGGAGGGGCTCTCCACAGATACGCAGTATTTT
CAKSGTGHQEGLSTDTQYF
>TRBJ2-5|TRBV11-3|.|.
TGTGCCAGCAGCTCTGCCAGCCAAGAGACCCAGTACTTC
CASSSASQETQYF
>TRBJ1-1|TRBV5-1|few|TRBD1
TGCGCCAGCAGCTTGGAGGGGACAGGGAGGGATGAAGCTTTCTTT
CASSLEGTGRDEAFF
>TRBJ1-2|TRBV4-1|.|.
TGCGCCAGCAGCCAAGTGGGCAGGGGCAGGGGTGGCTACACCTTC
CASSQVGRGRGGYTF
>TRBJ1-2|TRBV5-4|.|.
TGTGCCAGCAGCCACCCCGGGGAACCTAACTATGGCTACACCTTC
CASSHPGEPNYGYTF
>TRBJ1-2|TRBV15|.|TRBD1
TGTGCCACCAGCAGAGATCGGACAGGGGATGGCTACACCTTC
CATSRDRTGDGYTF
>TRBJ1-2|TRBV5-4|.|TRBD1
TGTGCCAGCAGCTGGGACAGGGACTATGGCTACACCTTC
CASSWDRDYGYTF
>TRBJ1-4|TRBV19|.|.
TGTGCCAGTAGTCCCGGGACAATTGAAAAACTGTTTTTT
CASSPGTIEKLFF
>TRBJ1-6|TRBV7-9|.|TRBD1
TGTGCCAGCAGTGGGACAGTCTATAATTCACCCCTCCACTTT
CASSGTVYNSPLHF
>TRBJ2-7|TRBV5-1|.|TRBD2
TGCGCCAGCAGCTTGGCGGCTAGCGCGGGGGAGCAGTACTTT
CASSLAASAGEQYF
>TRBJ2-3|TRBV7-9|.|.
TGTGCCAGCAGCTTCGAGAGGGGCACAGATACGCAGTATTTT
CASSFERGTDTQYF
>TRBJ2-3|TRBV4-2|.|.
TGTGCCAGCACCCCAACTAGATTCGGGACAGATACGCAGTATTTT
CASTPTRFGTDTQYF
>TRBJ1-4|TRBV7-9|once|TRBD1
TGTGCCAGCAGCCCAGGACAGGGGCGAAGTGAAAAACTGTTTTTT
CASSPGQGRSEKLFF
>TRBJ1-5|TRBV5-6|few|.
TGTGCCAGCAGCGTACAGGGTAGAAGAGATCAGCCCCAGCATTTT
CASSVQGRRDQPQHF
>TRBJ1-2|TRBV7-2|.|TRBD1
TGTGCCAGCAGCTCCACAGGGGGCGCAGATGGCTACACCTTC
CASSSTGGADGYTF
>TRBJ2-7|TRBV5-6|few|.
TGTGCCAGCAGCAAGACCGGGGGGCCCTACGAGCAGTACTTC
CASSKTGGPYEQYF
>TRBJ2-7|TRBV5-4|.|TRBD1
TGTGCCAGCAGCTTTTTGGAGTGGGGACAGGGGCCGGTCGAGCAGTACTTC
CASSFLEWGQGPVEQYF
>TRBJ2-6|TRBV25-1|.|.
TGTGCCAGCAGTCCTTACGACACTACTAGCTCTGGGGCCAACGTCCTGACTTTC
CASSPYDTTSSGANVLTF
>TRBJ1-2|TRBV27|.|.
TGTGCCAGCAGATGGACAGATGGATCCTATGGCTACACCTTC
CASRWTDGSYGYTF
>TRBJ2-7|TRBV7-2|few|.
TGTGCCAGCAGCTTGACTAGCTACGAGCAGTACTTC
CASSLTSYEQYF
>TRBJ2-1|TRBV18|.|.
TGTGCCAGCTCACCAAAGCCGGGAACCAGGGGATACAATGAGCAGTTCTTC
CASSPKPGTRGYNEQFF
>TRBJ1-1|TRBV7-6|.|TRBD1
TGTGCCAGCAGCTTAGCTCTCAGGACAGGGGAGGGCACTGAAGCTTTCTTT
CASSLALRTGEGTEAFF
>TRBJ1-3|TRBV27|few|.
TGTGCCAGCAGTTTATCCCGTCTGGGAAACACCATATATTTT
CASSLSRLGNTIYF
>TRBJ2-5|TRBV9|.|TRBD1
TGTGCCAGCAGCGACAACAGGGGGGAGACCCAGTACTTC
CASSDNRGETQYF
>TRBJ1-6|TRBV2|.|.
TGTGCCAGCAGTGAACGGGGAGGGGGCTCCTATAATTCACCCCTCCACTTT
CASSERGGGSYNSPLHF
>TRBJ2-3|TRBV28|.|TRBD2
TGTGCCAGCAGGAATCGCGGGGGGACTAGCACAGATACGCAGTATTTT
CASRNRGGTSTDTQYF
>TRBJ1-1|TRBV10-3|.|.
TGTGCCATCAGTGAGGACAGTGAATTCACTGAAGCTTTCTTT
CAISEDSEFTEAFF
>TRBJ1-3|TRBV10-3|.|.
TGTGCCATCAGTGAGTCGGGGGGGTATGGAAACACCATATATTTT
CAISESGGYGNTIYF
>TRBJ2-3|TRBV11-2|.|TRBD2
TGTGCCAGCAGCCGTACCTCTACGGGGGGGCCCGATACGCAGTATTTT
CASSRTSTGGPDTQYF
>TRBJ1-4|TRBV5-5|.|.
TGTGCCAGCAGCCCCTCCGGTGAAAAACTGTTTTTT
CASSPSGEKLFF
>TRBJ1-2|TRBV7-2|.|.
TGTGCCAGCAGCGTATCACAGAACTATGGCTACACCTTC
CASSVSQNYGYTF
>TRBJ2-1|TRBV7-2|.|.
TGTGCCAGCTCGTCAAAGGAGGGTGAGCAGTTCTTC
CASSSKEGEQFF
>TRBJ1-6|TRBV9|few|.
TGTGCCAGCTCCATATTCTATAACAATTCACCCCTCCACTTT
CASSIFYNNSPLHF
>TRBJ1-2|TRBV6-5|.|.
TGTGCCAGCAGTCCTTCGGACTATGGCTACACCTTC
CASSPSDYGYTF